This T cell receptor beta chain was captured in a study of shared clonotypes between healthy human individuals. Naive CD8 cells lacked CD45RO, underwent positive selection for CCR7 and left out terminally differentiated effector memory CD45RA+ cells. The data were produced by immunoSEQ multiplex PCR, yet TCRdb's version contains in-frame clones alone and is incomplete. Of under 2,000,000 clones in the sample, about 94% were seen once. Looked up from germline, CDR1 is MNHEY and CDR2 is SMNVEV (reference sequence). The V gene lost 6 bases and the J gene lost 3 bases, with 6 bases spanning the gap. The CDR3 consists of 11 residues. Note on this clone: This CDR3 is also generated by other DNA sequences in the sample.

V gene TRBV27 combines with J gene TRBJ2-7; D uncertain. This clonotype was sampled from a man between 18 and 29 years old in good health. What was sequenced was naive CD8+ T cells sorted from blood. CDR3 sequence: CASSSGYEQYF. Here the CDR3 DNA reads TGTGCCAGCAGCTCCGGCTACGAGCAGTACTTC.